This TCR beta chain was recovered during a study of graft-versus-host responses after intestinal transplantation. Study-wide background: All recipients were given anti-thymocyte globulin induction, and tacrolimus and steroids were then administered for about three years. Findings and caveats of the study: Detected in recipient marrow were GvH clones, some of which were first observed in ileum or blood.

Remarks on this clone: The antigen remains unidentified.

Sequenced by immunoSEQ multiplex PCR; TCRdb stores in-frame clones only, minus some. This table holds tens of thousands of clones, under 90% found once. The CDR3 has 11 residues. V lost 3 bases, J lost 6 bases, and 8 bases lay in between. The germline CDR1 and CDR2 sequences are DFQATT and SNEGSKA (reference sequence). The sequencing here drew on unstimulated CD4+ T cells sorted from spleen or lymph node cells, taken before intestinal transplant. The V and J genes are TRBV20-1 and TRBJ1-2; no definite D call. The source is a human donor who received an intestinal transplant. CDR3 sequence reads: CSASVRDGYTF. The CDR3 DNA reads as TGCAGTGCTAGCGTTCGGGATGGCTACACCTTC.